The 4 T cell receptor beta chains given below trace back to one sample, sequenced in a study of cytomegalovirus exposure and HLA in healthy donors (dated by TCRdb to about 2017). Preparation of the library involved the immunoSEQ multiplex PCR assay. In its TCRdb copy, this immuneACCESS table keeps in-frame sequences only and misses some clones. Where compared with another copy, unresolved V genes explain less than half of these, and the others have no known cause. The sample contains roughly 300,000 clones, roughly 88% of them found a single time. The ten largest clones capture approximately 0.95% of the sample. The material sequenced was PBMCs. Every receptor here comes from a woman younger than 35 in good health and CMV-seronegative.

The chain combines TRBV9 with TRBJ2-1; TRBD2 aligns across 10 bases. V trimming: 0 bases; J trimming: 9 bases; junction bases outside the gene matches: 6. Per germline, CDR1 SGDLS and CDR2 YYNGEE. CDR3 length equals 15 residues. CDR3 coding DNA: TGTGCCAGCAGCGTAGTTACTAGCGGGACCACTGAGCAGTTCTTC. The encoded protein is CASSVVTSGTTEQFF.

CDR3 residues: CASSLGPGTQYF. CDR3 nucleotide sequence: TGTGCCAGCAGCTTAGGCCCGGGGACCCAGTACTTC. J is TRBJ2-5 and V is TRBV11-3, with D unclear. The germline V gene has CDR1 SGHNT and CDR2 YENEEA. The CDR3 is 12 amino acids. V lost 1 base to trimming and J lost 7 bases, with 7 bases between them.

The V gene is TRBV5-4, the J gene TRBJ2-3; 9 nucleotides align to TRBD2. Trimming removed 2 bases from V and 1 base from J; junction bases left unmatched: 8. The CDR3 covers 17 residues. Germline V CDR1 and CDR2: SGHNT, YYREEE (reference sequence). The CDR3 sequence: CASSLLAGVSGTDTQYF. Written as DNA, the CDR3 is TGTGCCAGCAGCTTATTAGCGGGAGTGTCTGGCACAGATACGCAGTATTTT.

The chain is built from TRBV5-1 and TRBJ1-1; tentatively, D is TRBD1 (6 bases). The V end was cut by 0 bases, the J end by 4 bases, with 13 bases between. The CDR3 totals 15 residues. Germline assignment: CDR1 SGHRS and CDR2 YFSETQ. CDR3 in DNA: TGCGCCAGCAGCTTGGAGTCAGGGGTGGGCACTGAAGCTTTCTTT. Translated: CASSLESGVGTEAFF. Drawing the rest from reference TRBV5-1 and TRBJ1-1, the complete variable domain is KAGVTQTPRYLIKTRGQQVTLSCSPISGHRSVSWYQQTPGQGLQFLFEYFSETQRNKGNFPGRFSGRQFSNSRSEMNVSTLELGDSALYLCASSLESGVGTEAFFGQGTRLTVV.